Listed here are 13 T cell receptor beta chains from one sample, sequenced in a study of CD8+ T cells in alopecia areata. RNA, once extracted, was reverse transcribed into cDNA for use as the sequencing template. Sequencing was performed with immunoSEQ multiplex PCR; in TCRdb, only in-frame clones are kept and a portion is missing. The sample contains around 100,000 clones, none of them singletons. Sequencing was performed on lesional skin. All receptors come from a C3H/HeJ mouse with alopecia areata. The MHC haplotype of the strain is H2-k.

Turning to this clone: Germline and genes here are mouse. The read gets to within 4 residues of the CDR3 end, and the germline J gene fills in the rest. The V and J genes are TRBV1 and TRBJ1-4; a weak D match, TRBD1 (6 bases). The CDR3 is 16 amino acids. Germline values: CDR1 NSQYPW, CDR2 LRSPGD (reference sequence). Trimming removed 4 bases from V and 0 bases from J, with 12 bases in between. CDR3 DNA (partial): TGCACCTGCAGTGACCCCGGGACATTTTCCAACGAA. As protein: CTCSDPGTFSNE. The whole CDR3 protein is CTCSDPGTFSNERLFF.

Worth noting for this clone: Gene names and germline match the mouse. CDR3 residues: CASRGSGGSAETLYF. Incomplete CDR3 DNA: TGTGCCAGCAGGGGCTCAGGGGGCAGTGCAGAA. This chain joins TRBV13-3 and TRBJ2-3; 8 bases are a match to TRBD1. The read terminates 4 residues ahead of where the CDR3 ends, so the germline J gene completes it. Germline lookup yields CDR1 NNHDY and CDR2 SYVADS. The CDR3 is 15 residues long. V shed 5 bases, J shed 0 bases, and the junction held 5 bases outside the gene matches.

With regard to this clone: Here the gene names and germline are mouse. The sequence runs out 4 residues before the end of the CDR3; the remainder is reconstructed from the germline J gene. The chain links TRBV13-1 to TRBJ2-5; TRBD2 agrees at 10 bases. Per the germline V gene, CDR1 is NSHNY and CDR2 is SYGAGN. Trimming cost V 5 bases and J 1 base; bases outside gene matches: 4. CDR3 length: 15 amino acids. The DNA read from the CDR3 is TGTGCCAGCAGCCGGGACTGGGGAGACCAAGAC. Encoded protein: CASSRDWGDQD. The complete CDR3 sequence is CASSRDWGDQDTQYF.

This clone was seen more than once but under ten times. Mouse names are used for the genes. The read ends 4 residues before the CDR3 terminus; that terminus is restored from the germline J gene. Different DNA sequences within this sample yield the same CDR3. The rearrangement joins TRBV1 to TRBJ2-2; 11 bases match TRBD2. The CDR3 has 17 amino acids. Germline V gene data show CDR1 as NSQYPW and CDR2 as LRSPGD (reference sequence). The V gene end was trimmed by 1 base and the J gene end by 2 bases; junction bases not matched to a gene: 3. The CDR3 sequence is CTCSAGTGGANTGQLYF. Partial CDR3 DNA: TGCACCTGCAGTGCAGGCACTGGGGGGGCGAACACCGGG.

In the case of this clone: Gene names follow the mouse nomenclature. The read terminates 4 residues before the CDR3 end, so the remaining end is supplied by the germline J gene. The J gene is TRBJ2-3, the V gene TRBV1; a weak D match, TRBD2 (6 bases). V dropped 2 bases and J dropped 3 bases, with 9 bases sitting between them. CDR3 size: 14 residues. CDR1 and CDR2 (germline): NSQYPW, LRSPGD (reference sequence). The CDR3 region is CTCSAPGEAETLYF. The sequenced part of the CDR3 DNA is TGCACCTGCAGTGCACCTGGGGAGGCAGAA.

Note on this clone: Gene names refer to mouse genes. The read ends 4 residues early relative to the CDR3; the germline J gene fills the gap. The gene calls are TRBV1 and TRBJ1-4, with D unclear. Germline V gene lookup returns CDR1 NSQYPW and CDR2 LRSPGD (reference sequence). The CDR3 is made up of 14 amino acids. V lost 2 bases and J 4 bases, leaving 8 bases between the germline ends. CDR3 residues: CTCSARQINERLFF. Incomplete CDR3 DNA: TGCACCTGCAGTGCACGACAAATCAACGAA. Full variable domain (remainder filled in from reference TRBV1 and TRBJ1-4): VTLLEQNPRWRLVPRGQAVNLRCILKNSQYPWMSWYQQDLQKQLQWLFTLRSPGDKEVKSLPGADYLATRVTDTELRLQVANMSQGRTLYCTCSARQINERLFFGHGTKLSVL.

As concerns this clone: Gene and germline names: mouse. The read ends 4 residues shy of where the CDR3 ends; the end is completed using the germline J gene. The chain links TRBV1 to TRBJ2-7; TRBD2 agrees at 7 bases. Germline V gene sequence: CDR1 NSQYPW, CDR2 LRSPGD (reference sequence). The CDR3 consists of 13 residues. Partial CDR3 DNA: TGCACCTGCAGTGGGACTGGCCCTTAT. Translated, it gives CTCSGTGPY. The full CDR3 reads CTCSGTGPYEQYF. The whole variable domain, remainder taken from reference TRBV1 and TRBJ2-7, is VTLLEQNPRWRLVPRGQAVNLRCILKNSQYPWMSWYQQDLQKQLQWLFTLRSPGDKEVKSLPGADYLATRVTDTELRLQVANMSQGRTLYCTCSGTGPYEQYFGPGTRLTVL.

This clone was seen a few times. These gene names are mouse names. Read data end 4 residues before the CDR3 end; the end is taken from the germline J gene. The J gene is TRBJ2-3, the V gene TRBV13-3, with TRBD2 identical over 14 bases. V lost 5 bases, J lost 2 bases, and 10 bases stayed unmatched. Germline CDR1 is NNHDY and CDR2 is SYVADS. This CDR3 spans 18 amino acids. Here the CDR3 reads CASSTGTGGAEDAETLYF. CDR3 DNA, as far as it was read: TGTGCCAGCAGCACCGGGACTGGGGGGGCAGAGGATGCAGAA.

About this clone itself: Gene names are the mouse ones. The sequence runs out 4 residues before the end of the CDR3; the remainder is reconstructed from the germline J gene. The chain uses TRBV14 and TRBJ1-4; no reliable D call. The CDR3 runs to 13 residues. Looked up from germline, CDR1 is SGHDT and CDR2 is FRDEAV. Deletions cut 2 bases from V and 5 bases from J, with 7 bases between. The chain's CDR3 is CASSFGRNERLFF. The sequenced CDR3 bases are TGTGCCAGCAGTTTTGGCAGGAACGAA.

On this clone: Genes and germline are mouse. Read coverage stops 4 residues before the CDR3 terminus; the germline J gene supplies the remainder. The V and J genes are TRBV13-3 and TRBJ2-2; 8 bases map to TRBD1. The germline gives CDR1 NNHDY, CDR2 SYVADS. The ends lost 1 base at V and 4 bases at J; junction bases unmatched: 3. The length of the CDR3 is 15 residues. This CDR3 is CASSDLDRATGQLYF. The DNA read from the CDR3 is TGTGCCAGCAGTGATTTGGACAGGGCCACCGGG.

This clone was seen a few times. The gene symbols are mouse symbols. The read terminates 4 residues before the CDR3 end, so the remaining end is supplied by the germline J gene. V is TRBV17 and J is TRBJ2-7; 8 bases map to TRBD2. Germline CDR1 is MNHDT and CDR2 is YYDKIL. CDR3 length: 15 residues. J lost 0 bases, V lost 1 base, and 2 bases had no gene match. The CDR3 bases that were read are TGTGCTAGCAGTAGAGGACTGGGGTACTCCTAT. Amino acid sequence: CASSRGLGYSY. The complete CDR3 sequence is CASSRGLGYSYEQYF.

As concerns this clone: Gene and germline names: mouse. Coverage ceases 4 residues before the CDR3 finishes, and the germline J gene fills in the end. J is TRBJ2-3 and V is TRBV1; D possibly corresponds to TRBD2 (6 bases). The CDR3 is 15 residues long. The V gene lost 2 bases and the J gene lost 0 bases, with 9 bases spanning the gap. The V gene's germline CDR1 is NSQYPW and CDR2 LRSPGD (reference sequence). The CDR3 sequence: CTCSARLASAETLYF. Partial CDR3 DNA: TGCACCTGCAGTGCAAGACTGGCTAGTGCAGAA.

This clone was found a few times. The genes and germline here are from mouse. With the read ending 4 residues before the CDR3 end, the germline J gene is used to fill in that end. V gene TRBV13-3 combines with J gene TRBJ2-5, with 10 bases fitting TRBD2. This CDR3 region has 15 residues. Unmatched junction bases numbered 3, after V lost 5 bases and J lost 0 bases. Germline values: CDR1 NNHDY, CDR2 SYVADS. CDR3 bases read: TGTGCCAGCAGACGGACTGGGGGTAACCAAGAC. It specifies CASRRTGGNQD. The full CDR3 reads CASRRTGGNQDTQYF.